This is a list of T cell receptor beta chains from one sample in a study of spatial heterogeneity in lung cancer. Each CDR3 protein gets one entry after TCRdb re-called the 5' RACE reads with MiXCR. Counted here are about 92,000 distinct CDR3 sequences, roughly 12% occurring once; the ten biggest clones make up just over 40%. Here the sequenced sample was PBMCs, taken at surgery. Source of these receptors: a male donor with early-stage non-small cell lung cancer. CDR3s include the opening cysteine and the closing phenylalanine or tryptophan. Each record gives: clone size, J gene, D gene, V gene, CDR3 DNA, CDR3 protein. D genes are given only for firm matches. Clone size is stated in some rows and not others, as once, few, many or a class when expanded.

size: few
J: TRBJ1-6
D: NA
V: TRBV5-1
DNA: TGCGCCAGCAGCTTGGCCTTTCTTTCACCCCTCCACTTT
CDR3: CASSLAFLSPLHF

size: many
J: TRBJ2-1
D: NA
V: TRBV6-5
DNA: TGTGCCAGCAGTTACGGGGACCAGAGCTCCTACAATGAGCAGTTCTTC
CDR3: CASSYGDQSSYNEQFF

size: few
J: TRBJ1-5
D: NA
V: TRBV2
DNA: TGTGCCAGCGTGGTGACCCTTAATCAGCCCCAGCATTTT
CDR3: CASVVTLNQPQHF

size: few
J: TRBJ1-1
D: NA
V: TRBV20-1
DNA: TGCAGTGCAAGAACCGGAAAGAACACTGAAGCTTTCTTT
CDR3: CSARTGKNTEAFF

size: few
J: TRBJ1-6
D: NA
V: TRBV20-1
DNA: TGCAGTGCTTCGCAAGGGTCCGGGGCCGATAATTCACCCCTCCACTTT
CDR3: CSASQGSGADNSPLHF

size: NA
J: TRBJ2-1
D: TRBD1
V: TRBV7-9
DNA: TGTGCCAGCAGCCAATTTAGGGACAGCTCTTACAATGAGCAGTTCTTC
CDR3: CASSQFRDSSYNEQFF

size: NA
J: TRBJ1-2
D: NA
V: TRBV7-9
DNA: TGTGCCAGCAGCTTAAACTTCTATGGCTACACCTTC
CDR3: CASSLNFYGYTF

size: NA
J: TRBJ2-5
D: NA
V: TRBV25-1
DNA: TGTGCCAGCAGTGAGATGTCGGTAGGGTCGCACGAGACCCAGTACTTC
CDR3: CASSEMSVGSHETQYF

size: few
J: TRBJ1-2
D: NA
V: TRBV29-1
DNA: TGCAGCGTTGAAGATTCCGGGGTCGATGGCTACACCTTC
CDR3: CSVEDSGVDGYTF

size: few
J: TRBJ2-3
D: NA
V: TRBV20-1
DNA: TGCAGTGCGCCGCGGGGGCTCACAGATACGCAGTATTTT
CDR3: CSAPRGLTDTQYF

size: few
J: TRBJ2-7
D: TRBD1
V: TRBV5-5
DNA: TGTGCCAGCAGCTTGGGTACCCACAGGGGAGCGAACGAGCAGTACTTC
CDR3: CASSLGTHRGANEQYF

size: few
J: TRBJ2-5
D: TRBD2
V: TRBV30
DNA: TGTGCCTGGAGTCCCGGGGTAGCGGGACGGGAGACCCAGTACTTC
CDR3: CAWSPGVAGRETQYF

size: NA
J: TRBJ2-7
D: TRBD2
V: TRBV5-4
DNA: TGTGCCAGCAGCCTGGGACTAGCGGGAGAACTGTACGAGCAGTACTTC
CDR3: CASSLGLAGELYEQYF

size: few
J: TRBJ2-3
D: NA
V: TRBV11-1
DNA: TGTGCCAGCAGCGGGAACCCCGGCACAGATACGCAGTATTTT
CDR3: CASSGNPGTDTQYF

size: few
J: TRBJ2-7
D: NA
V: TRBV5-4
DNA: TGTGCCAGCAGCCGGTGGGGGGCGTGGGAGCAGTACTTC
CDR3: CASSRWGAWEQYF

size: NA
J: TRBJ2-1
D: NA
V: TRBV3-1
DNA: TGTGCCAGCAGGGGACCCCACAATGAGCAGTTCTTC
CDR3: CASRGPHNEQFF

size: few
J: TRBJ1-1
D: NA
V: TRBV6-2/TRBV6-3
DNA: TGTGCCAGCAGTTACGAGGGCTACACTGAAGCTTTCTTT
CDR3: CASSYEGYTEAFF

size: medium-sized
J: TRBJ2-7
D: TRBD1
V: TRBV20-1
DNA: TGCAGTGCCCAACCCCCGGGACAGGAGGTGTACGAGCAGTACTTC
CDR3: CSAQPPGQEVYEQYF

size: NA
J: TRBJ1-3
D: TRBD1
V: TRBV5-3
DNA: TGTGCCAGAAGCTTGATGGGACAGGGGCGGGGAAACACCATATATTTT
CDR3: CARSLMGQGRGNTIYF

size: few
J: TRBJ2-7
D: NA
V: TRBV12-3/TRBV12-4
DNA: TGTGCCAGCGCAGGGACACCCAAAACCGGGGGCTACGAGCAGTACTTC
CDR3: CASAGTPKTGGYEQYF

size: many
J: TRBJ2-7
D: TRBD2
V: TRBV7-2
DNA: TGTGCCAGCAGCTTAGTGTTCGCGGGAGGGCCCTACGAGCAGTACTTC
CDR3: CASSLVFAGGPYEQYF

size: NA
J: TRBJ2-3
D: NA
V: TRBV7-2
DNA: TGTGCCAGCAGCTTAGGTGCCGGGGGCAGAAGCACAGATACGCAGTATTTT
CDR3: CASSLGAGGRSTDTQYF

size: many
J: TRBJ2-5
D: TRBD2
V: TRBV11-2
DNA: TGTGCCAGCACCCCGGAGGGGACTAGCGTAGGACAACTGAAGACCCAGTACTTC
CDR3: CASTPEGTSVGQLKTQYF

size: many
J: TRBJ2-5
D: NA
V: TRBV27
DNA: TGTGCCAGCAGTTTATCCTTTAGGGGAGCCCAAGAGACCCAGTACTTC
CDR3: CASSLSFRGAQETQYF

size: few
J: TRBJ2-7
D: NA
V: TRBV20-1
DNA: TGCAGTGCTAGAGATGGGAGGGCAGGGACAGGAGGGCGAGAGCAGTACTTC
CDR3: CSARDGRAGTGGREQYF

size: many
J: TRBJ2-7
D: TRBD1
V: TRBV6-2/TRBV6-3
DNA: TGTGCCAGCAGCCGGACAGGAGGCCCCTACGAGCAGTACTTC
CDR3: CASSRTGGPYEQYF

size: NA
J: TRBJ1-4
D: NA
V: TRBV10-3
DNA: TGTGCCATCAGGGGGGAGGACAAAGCGGAAAAACTGTTTTTT
CDR3: CAIRGEDKAEKLFF

size: few
J: TRBJ2-4
D: NA
V: TRBV12-3/TRBV12-4
DNA: TGTGCCAGCAGTTTAGGTGCAGGGACAAACATTCAGTACTTC
CDR3: CASSLGAGTNIQYF